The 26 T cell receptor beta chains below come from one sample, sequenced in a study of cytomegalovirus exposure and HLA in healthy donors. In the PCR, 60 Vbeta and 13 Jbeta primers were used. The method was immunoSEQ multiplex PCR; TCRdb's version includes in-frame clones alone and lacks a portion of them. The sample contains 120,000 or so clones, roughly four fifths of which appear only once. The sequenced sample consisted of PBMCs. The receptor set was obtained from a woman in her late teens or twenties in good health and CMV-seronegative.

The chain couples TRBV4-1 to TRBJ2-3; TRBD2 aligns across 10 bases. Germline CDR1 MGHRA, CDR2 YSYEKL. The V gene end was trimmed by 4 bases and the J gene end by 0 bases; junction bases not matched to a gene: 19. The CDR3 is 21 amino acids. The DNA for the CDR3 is TGCGCCAGCAGCCGCCTTGGGGTGGGCTCCTCGACTAGCGGGAGCACAGATACGCAGTATTTT. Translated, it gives CASSRLGVGSSTSGSTDTQYF.

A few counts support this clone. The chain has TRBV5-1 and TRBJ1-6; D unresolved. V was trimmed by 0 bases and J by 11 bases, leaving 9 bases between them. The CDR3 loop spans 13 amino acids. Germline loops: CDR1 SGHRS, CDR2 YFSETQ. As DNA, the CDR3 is TGCGCCAGCAGCTTGGAGGTTGGGCCACCCCTCCACTTT. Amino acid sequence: CASSLEVGPPLHF.

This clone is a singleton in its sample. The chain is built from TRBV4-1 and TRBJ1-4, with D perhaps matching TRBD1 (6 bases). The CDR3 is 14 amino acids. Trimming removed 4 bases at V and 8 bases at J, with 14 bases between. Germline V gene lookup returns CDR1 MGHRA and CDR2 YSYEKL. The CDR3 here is CASSPREGVEKLFF. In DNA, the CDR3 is TGCGCCAGCAGCCCCCGGGAGGGGGTCGAAAAACTGTTTTTT.

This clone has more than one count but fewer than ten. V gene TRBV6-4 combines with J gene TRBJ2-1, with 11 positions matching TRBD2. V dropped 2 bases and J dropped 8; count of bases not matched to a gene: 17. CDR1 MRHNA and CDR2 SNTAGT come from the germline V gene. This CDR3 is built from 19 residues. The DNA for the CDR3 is TGTGCCAGCAGTGACGGAGTGATAGCGGGAGGGCAAGGAGGGCATGAGCAGTTCTTC. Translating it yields CASSDGVIAGGQGGHEQFF.

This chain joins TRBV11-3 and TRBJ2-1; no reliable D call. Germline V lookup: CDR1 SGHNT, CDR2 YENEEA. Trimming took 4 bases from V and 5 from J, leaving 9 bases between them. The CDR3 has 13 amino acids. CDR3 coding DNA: TGTGCCAGCAGCTATCAGGTAGACAATGAGCAGTTCTTC. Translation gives CASSYQVDNEQFF.

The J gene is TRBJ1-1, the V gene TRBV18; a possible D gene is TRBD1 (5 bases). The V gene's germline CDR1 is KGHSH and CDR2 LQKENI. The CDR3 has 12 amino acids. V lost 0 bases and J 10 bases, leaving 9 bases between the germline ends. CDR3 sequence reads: CASSPPGQGAFF. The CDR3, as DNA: TGTGCCAGCTCACCACCAGGCCAGGGAGCTTTCTTT.

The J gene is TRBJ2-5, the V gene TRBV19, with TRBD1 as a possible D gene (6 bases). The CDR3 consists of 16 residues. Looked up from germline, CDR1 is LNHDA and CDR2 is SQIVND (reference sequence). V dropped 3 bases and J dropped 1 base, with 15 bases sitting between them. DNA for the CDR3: TGTGCCAGTAGTATGCAGGGGACGAAATTCCAAGAGACCCAGTACTTC. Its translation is CASSMQGTKFQETQYF.

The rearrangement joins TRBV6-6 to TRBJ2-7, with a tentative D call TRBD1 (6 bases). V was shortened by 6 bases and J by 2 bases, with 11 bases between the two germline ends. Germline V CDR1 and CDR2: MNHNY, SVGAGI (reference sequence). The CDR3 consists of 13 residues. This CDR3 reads CASSLDSTYEQYF. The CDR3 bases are TGTGCCAGCAGCCTGGACAGTACCTACGAGCAGTACTTC.

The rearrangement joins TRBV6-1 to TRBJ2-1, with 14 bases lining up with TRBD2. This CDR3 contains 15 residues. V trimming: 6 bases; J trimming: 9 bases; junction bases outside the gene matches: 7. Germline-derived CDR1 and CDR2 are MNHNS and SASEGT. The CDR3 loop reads CASRRLAGGPGEQFF. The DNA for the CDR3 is TGTGCCAGCAGAAGACTAGCGGGGGGGCCTGGTGAGCAGTTCTTC.

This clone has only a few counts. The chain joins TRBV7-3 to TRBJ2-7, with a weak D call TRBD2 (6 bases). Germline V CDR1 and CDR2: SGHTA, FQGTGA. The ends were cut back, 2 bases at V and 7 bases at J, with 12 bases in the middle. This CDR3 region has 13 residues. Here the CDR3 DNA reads TGTGCCAGCAGCTTAGGAGGCGGGAAGGAGCAGTACTTC. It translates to CASSLGGGKEQYF.

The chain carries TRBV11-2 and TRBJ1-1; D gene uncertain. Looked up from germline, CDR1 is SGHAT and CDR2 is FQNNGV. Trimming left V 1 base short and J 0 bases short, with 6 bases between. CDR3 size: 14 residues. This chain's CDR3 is CASSLVALNTEAFF. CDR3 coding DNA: TGTGCCAGCAGCTTAGTAGCCTTGAACACTGAAGCTTTCTTT.

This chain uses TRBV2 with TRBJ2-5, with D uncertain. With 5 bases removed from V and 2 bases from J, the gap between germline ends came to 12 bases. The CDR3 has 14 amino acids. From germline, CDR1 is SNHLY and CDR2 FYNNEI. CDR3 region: CASSRGLQQETQYF. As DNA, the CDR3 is TGTGCCAGCAGTCGAGGCCTCCAGCAAGAGACCCAGTACTTC.

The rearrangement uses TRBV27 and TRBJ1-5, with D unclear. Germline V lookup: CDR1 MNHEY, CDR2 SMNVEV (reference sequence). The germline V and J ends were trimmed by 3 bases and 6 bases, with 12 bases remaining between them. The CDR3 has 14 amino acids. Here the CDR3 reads CASSLGGDGQPQHF. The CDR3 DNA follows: TGTGCCAGCAGTTTGGGTGGAGACGGTCAGCCCCAGCATTTT.

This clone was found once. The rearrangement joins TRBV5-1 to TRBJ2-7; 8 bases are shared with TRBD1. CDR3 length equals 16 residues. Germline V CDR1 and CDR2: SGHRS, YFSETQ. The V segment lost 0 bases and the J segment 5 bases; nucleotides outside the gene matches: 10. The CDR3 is CASSLGTRGLVDEQYF. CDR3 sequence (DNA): TGCGCCAGCAGCTTGGGGACCAGGGGGCTGGTGGACGAGCAGTACTTC.

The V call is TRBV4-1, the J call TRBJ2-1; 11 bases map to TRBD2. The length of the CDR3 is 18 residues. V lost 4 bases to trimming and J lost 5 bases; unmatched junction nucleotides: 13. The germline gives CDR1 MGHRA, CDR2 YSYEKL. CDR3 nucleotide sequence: TGCGCCAGCAGCCCGATGGAGATGGGACTAGCGGAGAACAATGAGCAGTTCTTC. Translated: CASSPMEMGLAENNEQFF.

CDR3 DNA sequence: TGTGCCAGTGAGGACAGGGGGCTTCAGCCCCAGCATTTT. This sequence encodes CASEDRGLQPQHF. This chain connects TRBV19 to TRBJ1-5; 11 nucleotides line up with TRBD1. This CDR3 contains 13 residues. J lost 6 bases, V lost 8 bases, and 3 bases had no gene match. Germline-derived CDR1 and CDR2 are LNHDA and SQIVND (reference sequence).

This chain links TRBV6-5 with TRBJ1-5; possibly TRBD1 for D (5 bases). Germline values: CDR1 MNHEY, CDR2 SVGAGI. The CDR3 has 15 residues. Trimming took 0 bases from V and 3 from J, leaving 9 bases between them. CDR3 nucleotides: TGTGCCAGCAGTTACTCAAGGGGTCTCAATCAGCCCCAGCATTTT. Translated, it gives CASSYSRGLNQPQHF.

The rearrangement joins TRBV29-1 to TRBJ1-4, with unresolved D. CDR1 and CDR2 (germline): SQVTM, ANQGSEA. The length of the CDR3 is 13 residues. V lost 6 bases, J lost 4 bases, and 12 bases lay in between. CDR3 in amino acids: CSVQTPDNEKLFF. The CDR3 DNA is TGCAGCGTGCAGACTCCTGATAATGAAAAACTGTTTTTT. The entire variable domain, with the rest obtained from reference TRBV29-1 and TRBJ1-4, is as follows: SAVISQKPSRDICQRGTSLTIQCQVDSQVTMMFWYRQQPGQSLTLIATANQGSEATYESGFVIDKFPISRPNLTFSTLTVSNMSPEDSSIYLCSVQTPDNEKLFFGSGTQLSVL.

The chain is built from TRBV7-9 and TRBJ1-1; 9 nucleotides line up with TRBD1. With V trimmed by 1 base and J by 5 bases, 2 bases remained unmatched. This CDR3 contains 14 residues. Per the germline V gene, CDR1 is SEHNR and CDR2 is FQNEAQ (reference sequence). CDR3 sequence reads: CASSLGDRVTEAFF. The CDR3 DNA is TGTGCCAGCAGCTTAGGGGACAGGGTTACTGAAGCTTTCTTT.

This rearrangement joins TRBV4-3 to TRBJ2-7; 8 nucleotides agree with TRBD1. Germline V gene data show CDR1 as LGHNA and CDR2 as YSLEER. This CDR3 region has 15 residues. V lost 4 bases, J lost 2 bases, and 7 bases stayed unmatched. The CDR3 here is CASSRSWTGPYEQYF. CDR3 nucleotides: TGCGCCAGCAGCCGATCCTGGACAGGGCCCTACGAGCAGTACTTC.

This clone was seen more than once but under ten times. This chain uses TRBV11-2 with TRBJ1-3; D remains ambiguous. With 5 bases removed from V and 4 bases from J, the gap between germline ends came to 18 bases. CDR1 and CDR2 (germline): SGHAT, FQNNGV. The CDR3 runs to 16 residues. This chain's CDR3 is CASSPRGWGFGNTIYF. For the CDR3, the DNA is TGTGCCAGCAGCCCCCGAGGGTGGGGTTTCGGAAACACCATATATTTT.

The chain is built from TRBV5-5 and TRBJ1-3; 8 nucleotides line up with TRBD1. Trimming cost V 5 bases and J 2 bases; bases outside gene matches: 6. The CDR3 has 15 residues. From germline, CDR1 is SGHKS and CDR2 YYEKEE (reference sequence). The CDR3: CASSYLTGAGNTIYF. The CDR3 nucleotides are TGTGCCAGCAGTTACCTGACAGGGGCTGGAAACACCATATATTTT.

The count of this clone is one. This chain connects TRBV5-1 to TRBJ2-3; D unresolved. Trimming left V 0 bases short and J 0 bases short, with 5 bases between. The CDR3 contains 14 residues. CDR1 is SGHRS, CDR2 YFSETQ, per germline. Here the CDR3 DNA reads TGCGCCAGCAGCTTGGACAGCAGCACAGATACGCAGTATTTT. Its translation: CASSLDSSTDTQYF.

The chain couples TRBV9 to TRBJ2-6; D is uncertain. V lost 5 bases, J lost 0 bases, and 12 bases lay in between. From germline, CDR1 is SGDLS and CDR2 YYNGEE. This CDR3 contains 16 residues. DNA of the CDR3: TGTGCCAGCAGTTTCGGGTTACCCTCTGGGGCCAACGTCCTGACTTTC. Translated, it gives CASSFGLPSGANVLTF.

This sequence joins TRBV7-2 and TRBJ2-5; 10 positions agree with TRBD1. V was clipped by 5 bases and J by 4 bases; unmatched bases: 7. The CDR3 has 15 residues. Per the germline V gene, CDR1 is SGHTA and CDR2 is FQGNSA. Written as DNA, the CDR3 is TGTGCCAGCAGCCCTCGGAGACAGGGGGCAGAGACCCAGTACTTC. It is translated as CASSPRRQGAETQYF.

This chain's CDR3 is CASSQDRRLAGGLDTQYF. Written as DNA, the CDR3 is TGCGCCAGCAGCCAAGATCGCCGACTAGCGGGGGGCCTGGATACGCAGTATTTT. The V call is TRBV4-3, the J call TRBJ2-3; 13 nucleotides agree with TRBD2. With V trimmed by 0 bases and J by 6 bases, 9 bases remained unmatched. The CDR3 runs to 18 residues. Looked up from germline, CDR1 is LGHNA and CDR2 is YSLEER.